A single sample gave rise to the 18 T cell receptor beta chains below, sequenced in a study of blood T cell repertoires in COVID-19. Assay used: immunoSEQ multiplex PCR; TCRdb lists only in-frame clones, some missing. The sample lists roughly 250,000 clones, 82% seen once, with around 12% in the top ten. The specimen sequenced was peripheral blood. The receptor source for this set is a woman aged 60 to 75 with active or convalescent COVID-19.

V and J are TRBV6-4 and TRBJ1-1; no reliable D call. The germline CDR1 and CDR2 sequences are MRHNA and SNTAGT. The CDR3 sequence is 15 residues long. Trimming cost V 2 bases and J 0 bases, with 10 bases left between them. CDR3 residues: CASSDEASLNTEAFF. As DNA, the CDR3 is TGTGCCAGCAGTGACGAGGCCTCGTTGAACACTGAAGCTTTCTTT.

The chain has TRBV6-1 and TRBJ1-1; 7 bases align to TRBD1. Per germline, CDR1 MNHNS and CDR2 SASEGT. This CDR3 is 13 amino acids long. V lost 0 bases and J lost 9; bases outside the gene matches: 4. CDR3 amino acids: CASSEARGLKAFF. The DNA of the CDR3 is TGTGCCAGCAGTGAAGCTAGGGGGCTCAAAGCTTTCTTT.

The V gene is TRBV6-6, the J gene TRBJ1-5; TRBD1 might be the D (6 bases). V lost 5 bases and J 6 bases, leaving 20 bases between the germline ends. Germline V gives CDR1 MNHNY, CDR2 SVGAGI (reference sequence). CDR3 size: 16 residues. The CDR3 protein is CASSQNRDPKIQPQHF. The CDR3 DNA follows: TGTGCCAGCAGTCAGAACAGGGATCCGAAGATTCAGCCCCAGCATTTT.

The chain recombines TRBV19 with TRBJ1-1, with 11 bases that match TRBD1. The CDR3 is 14 amino acids. Losses at the gene ends were 8 bases for V and 2 bases for J; bases not matched to a gene: 4. Germline V CDR1 and CDR2: LNHDA, SQIVND (reference sequence). The CDR3 region is CASGDRGGNTEAFF. CDR3 DNA: TGTGCCAGTGGGGACAGGGGGGGTAACACTGAAGCTTTCTTT.

This clone was recorded a few times. This chain links TRBV28 with TRBJ2-7, with TRBD2 as a possible D gene (7 bases). V lost 8 bases to trimming and J lost 5 bases, with 22 bases between them. CDR1 and CDR2 from the germline V gene are MDHEN and SYDVKM. CDR3 length: 15 residues. DNA of the CDR3: TGTGCCAGCGCACCGTCGGGGGGCGGGACGAACGAGCAGTACTTC. Encoded protein: CASAPSGGGTNEQYF.

The sample holds a few counts of this clone. V and J are TRBV5-8 and TRBJ1-6; D gene unclear. Germline assignment: CDR1 SGHTS and CDR2 YDEGEE. There are 16 residues in the CDR3. V was clipped by 4 bases and J by 4 bases, with 15 bases between them. CDR3 region: CASSGGSLKYNSPLHF. The CDR3 DNA reads as TGTGCCAGCAGCGGCGGTTCCCTCAAATATAATTCACCCCTCCACTTT. Drawing the rest from reference TRBV5-8 and TRBJ1-6, the complete variable domain is EAGVTQSPTHLIKTRGQQATLRCSPISGHTSVYWYQQALGLGLQFLLWYDEGEERNRGNFPPRFSGRQFPNYSSELNVNALELEDSALYLCASSGGSLKYNSPLHFGNGTRLTVT.

The V and J genes are TRBV19 and TRBJ1-1; 11 nucleotides agree with TRBD1. Unmatched junction bases numbered 8, after V lost 5 bases and J lost 6 bases. Germline CDR1 LNHDA, CDR2 SQIVND (reference sequence). The CDR3 consists of 15 residues. The CDR3 loop is CASSPRTGGRAEAFF. The CDR3 DNA reads TGTGCCAGTAGTCCTCGGACAGGGGGCCGGGCTGAAGCTTTCTTT.

The V call is TRBV10-3, the J call TRBJ1-1, with D tentatively TRBD1 (6 bases). Germline loops: CDR1 ENHRY, CDR2 SYGVKD. The CDR3 runs 15 residues. The V and J ends lost 3 bases and 1 base respectively, with 12 bases between them. CDR3 region: CAISDPGQPNTEAFF. Written as DNA, the CDR3 is TGTGCCATCAGTGATCCGGGACAACCGAACACTGAAGCTTTCTTT.

This chain joins TRBV10-2 and TRBJ2-7; D is possibly TRBD2 (7 bases). V lost 7 bases and J lost 3, with 16 bases in between. The CDR3 runs 14 residues. Germline loops: CDR1 WSHSY, CDR2 SAAADI. CDR3 sequence (DNA): TGCGCCAGCACCGAGGGGGGGCCAGGCTACGAGCAGTACTTC. Residues: CASTEGGPGYEQYF.

CDR3 sequence reads: CASSLYSRESYGYTF. CDR3 in DNA: TGTGCCAGCAGCTTATATTCCAGGGAATCCTATGGCTACACCTTC. The chain is built from TRBV7-9 and TRBJ1-2, with TRBD1 as a possible D gene (5 bases). Trimming pared 2 bases from V and 4 bases from J, leaving 14 bases between. Germline V gene sequence: CDR1 SEHNR, CDR2 FQNEAQ (reference sequence). The CDR3 runs 15 residues. The complete variable domain, with remaining parts taken from reference TRBV7-9 and TRBJ1-2, reads DTGVSQNPRHKITKRGQNVTFRCDPISEHNRLYWYRQTLGQGPEFLTYFQNEAQLEKSRLLSDRFSAERPKGSFSTLEIQRTEQGDSAMYLCASSLYSRESYGYTFGSGTRLTVV.

The chain joins TRBV18 to TRBJ1-6; the D gene is possibly TRBD1 (6 bases). The CDR3 totals 15 residues. Per the germline V gene, CDR1 is KGHSH and CDR2 is LQKENI. V was pared by 3 bases and J by 6 bases, with 12 bases between. The CDR3 region is CASSPGAPRNSPLHF. CDR3 nucleotides: TGTGCCAGCTCACCGGGGGCACCACGTAATTCACCCCTCCACTTT. Full variable domain (rest looked up from reference TRBV18 and TRBJ1-6): NAGVMQNPRHLVRRRGQEARLRCSPMKGHSHVYWYRQLPEEGLKFMVYLQKENIIDESGMPKERFSAEFPKEGPSILRIQQVVRGDSAAYFCASSPGAPRNSPLHFGNGTRLTVT.

In its sample, this clone was seen a few times. The J gene is TRBJ1-4, the V gene TRBV19; D is ambiguous. Per germline, CDR1 LNHDA and CDR2 SQIVND (reference sequence). The CDR3 sequence is 14 residues long. Between the trimmed V and J ends, which lost 3 bases and 8 bases, there was a span of 13 bases. CDR3 nucleotides: TGTGCCAGTAGTATTCGGGGAGCCCGCGAAAAACTGTTTTTT. This sequence encodes CASSIRGAREKLFF.

The chain employs TRBV19 and TRBJ1-5; D is possibly TRBD1 (6 bases). V lost 2 bases and J lost 4, with 9 bases in between. The CDR3 totals 14 residues. Germline CDR1 reads LNHDA; CDR2 reads SQIVND (reference sequence). CDR3 coding DNA: TGTGCCAGTAGTATACAGGGGTCAAATCAGCCCCAGCATTTT. Residues: CASSIQGSNQPQHF. Together with reference TRBV19 and TRBJ1-5, the CDR3 gives the full variable domain: DGGITQSPKYLFRKEGQNVTLSCEQNLNHDAMYWYRQDPGQGLRLIYYSQIVNDFQKGDIAEGYSVSREKKESFPLTVTSAQKNPTAFYLCASSIQGSNQPQHFGDGTRLSIL.

This clone appeared once. The chain carries TRBV6-5 and TRBJ1-5, with a possible D match to TRBD1 (6 bases). The CDR3 spans 14 residues. Trimming removed 6 bases from V and 6 bases from J, with 15 bases in between. Per germline, CDR1 MNHEY and CDR2 SVGAGI. CDR3 in DNA: TGTGCCAGCAGCCGGGGGGGCGATGTTCAGCCCCAGCATTTT. Residues: CASSRGGDVQPQHF.

This clone was counted a few times. The junction shows a germline mismatch at one end, possibly a read error. V and J are TRBV3-1 (or the pseudogene TRBV3-2) and TRBJ2-7; a weak D match, TRBD1 (6 bases). Germline V gives CDR1 LGHDT, CDR2 YNNKEL (reference sequence). The CDR3 covers 13 residues. The CDR3 is CASSQEGGTEWCF. The CDR3 DNA is TGTGCCAGCAGCCAAGAAGGGGGAACAGAGTGGTGCTTC.

This chain connects TRBV12-3 or TRBV12-4 to TRBJ1-2; 8 nucleotides line up with TRBD1. Trimming removed 4 bases from V and 8 bases from J; junction bases left unmatched: 6. The length of the CDR3 is 13 residues. CDR3 in amino acids: CASSWQGASGYTF. In DNA form, the CDR3 reads TGTGCCAGCAGTTGGCAGGGGGCCTCCGGCTACACCTTC.

This clone was found a few times. The chain employs TRBV6-5 and TRBJ1-2, with TRBD1 as a possible D gene (5 bases). V lost 7 bases, J lost 5 bases, and 11 bases lay in between. The CDR3 contains 12 residues. The V gene's germline CDR1 is MNHEY and CDR2 SVGAGI. The CDR3: CASKSAGYGYTF. Written as DNA, the CDR3 is TGTGCCAGCAAGTCCGCAGGGTATGGCTACACCTTC.

As regards this clone: Other DNA sequences within the sample encode an identical CDR3. The CDR3 DNA reads TGTGCCAGTAGTATATCGGGGGTCGAGACCCAGTACTTC. It specifies CASSISGVETQYF. This chain connects TRBV19 to TRBJ2-5, with a tentative D call TRBD2 (6 bases). The CDR3 is 13 amino acids. The V and J ends lost 2 bases and 5 bases respectively, with 9 bases between them. Per the germline V gene, CDR1 is LNHDA and CDR2 is SQIVND (reference sequence).